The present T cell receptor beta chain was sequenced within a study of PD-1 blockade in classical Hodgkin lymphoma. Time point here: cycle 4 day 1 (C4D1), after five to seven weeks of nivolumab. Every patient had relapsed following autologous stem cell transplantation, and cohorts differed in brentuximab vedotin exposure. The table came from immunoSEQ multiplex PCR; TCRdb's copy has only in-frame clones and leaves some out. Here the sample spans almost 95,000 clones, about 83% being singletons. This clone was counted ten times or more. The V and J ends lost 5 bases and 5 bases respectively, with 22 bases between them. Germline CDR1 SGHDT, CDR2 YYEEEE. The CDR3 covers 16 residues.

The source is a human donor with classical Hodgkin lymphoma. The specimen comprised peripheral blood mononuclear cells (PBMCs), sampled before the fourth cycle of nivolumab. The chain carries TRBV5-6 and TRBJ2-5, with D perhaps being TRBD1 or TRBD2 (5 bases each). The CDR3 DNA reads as TGTGCCAGCAGGGGCTTGGAGCTGGGACGATCGGAGACCCAGTACTTC. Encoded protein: CASRGLELGRSETQYF.